The next 6 T cell receptor beta chains were all read from a single sample in a study of T cells in Graves' hyperthyroidism and ophthalmopathy. Researchers amplified the TCR beta CDR3 regions from RNA transcripts. The TCR CDR3 first-round RT-PCR relied on the HTBI primer set. MiXCR, run by TCRdb on the multiplex PCR reads, gives a single entry per CDR3 protein. The sample lists about 400,000 distinct CDR3 sequences, around 25% occurring once. Sequencing was done on a sample of blood. The source is a man between 45 and 60 years old with Graves' hyperthyroidism.

This chain joins TRBV4-1 and TRBJ1-4; D is unresolved. CDR1 MGHRA and CDR2 YSYEKL come from the germline V gene. CDR3 length equals 11 residues. V was shortened by 0 bases and J by 10 bases, with 3 bases between the two germline ends. CDR3 in amino acids: CASSQEGKLFF. CDR3 sequence (DNA): TGCGCCAGCAGCCAAGAAGGAAAACTGTTTTTT.

At least ten counts were recorded for this clonotype. This chain connects TRBV2 to TRBJ2-1; the match to TRBD2 covers 7 bases. V shed 11 bases, J shed 5 bases, and the junction held 12 bases outside the gene matches. This CDR3 comprises 14 residues. In germline, CDR1 is SNHLY, CDR2 FYNNEI. The CDR3 loop reads CAGSSGYIHNEQFF. Written as DNA, the CDR3 is TGTGCCGGATCTAGCGGATACATACACAATGAGCAGTTCTTC.

The sample holds a few counts of this clonotype. This rearrangement joins TRBV6-2 or TRBV6-3 to TRBJ2-5; 10 nucleotides align to TRBD2. Germline V gives CDR1 MNHEY, CDR2 SVGEGT. The V and J ends lost 5 bases and 5 bases, in that order; junction bases with no gene match: 11. The CDR3 covers 16 residues. The CDR3 DNA follows: TGTGCCAGCAGTCGCCTAGCTAGCGGGAGTCGGGAGACCCAGTACTTC. Translated, it gives CASSRLASGSRETQYF.

This clonotype came up many times. The chain uses TRBV11-2 and TRBJ2-3; 8 nucleotides match TRBD1. The CDR3 is made up of 15 amino acids. Trimming removed 0 bases from V and 4 bases from J; junction bases left unmatched: 3. Germline V lookup: CDR1 SGHAT, CDR2 FQNNGV. The DNA for the CDR3 is TGTGCCAGCAGCTTAGACCACAGGGGGTCAGATACGCAGTATTTT. Translated, it gives CASSLDHRGSDTQYF.

This chain's CDR3 is CSATGGLQNYEQYF. The CDR3 coding sequence is TGCAGTGCTACCGGGGGACTACAAAACTACGAGCAGTACTTC. The chain couples TRBV20-1 to TRBJ2-7; 7 nucleotides align to TRBD2. In germline, CDR1 is DFQATT, CDR2 SNEGSKA (reference sequence). J lost 3 bases, V lost 4 bases, and 9 bases had no gene match. The CDR3 has 14 residues.

A note on this clonotype: With a much larger clone just one base away, this may be a read error. The chain is built from TRBV7-3 and TRBJ1-1; D may be TRBD1 (5 bases). Looked up from germline, CDR1 is SGHTA and CDR2 is FQGTGA. This CDR3 spans 14 amino acids. The V and J ends lost 4 bases and 1 base respectively, with 10 bases between them. CDR3 in amino acids: CASSSAGRNTEAFF. The CDR3, as DNA: TGTGCCAGCAGCTCGGCAGGGCGGAACACTGAAGCTTTCTTT.